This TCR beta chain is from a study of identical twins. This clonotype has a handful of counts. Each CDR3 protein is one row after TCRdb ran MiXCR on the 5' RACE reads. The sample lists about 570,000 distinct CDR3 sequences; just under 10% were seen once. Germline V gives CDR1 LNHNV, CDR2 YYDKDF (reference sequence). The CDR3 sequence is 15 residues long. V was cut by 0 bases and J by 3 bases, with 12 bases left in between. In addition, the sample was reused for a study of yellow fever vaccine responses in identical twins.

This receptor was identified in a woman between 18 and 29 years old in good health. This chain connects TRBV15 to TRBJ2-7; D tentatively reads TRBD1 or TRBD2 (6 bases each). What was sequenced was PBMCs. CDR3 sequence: CATSRDSRGLYEQYF. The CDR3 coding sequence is TGTGCCACCAGCAGAGATTCCCGGGGGCTCTACGAGCAGTACTTC.